This TCR beta chain was found in a study of beta chain features in type 1 diabetes. Study at large: Age, gender and cell yields were similar between patients and healthy donors. Study-level findings and limits: The study found that naive, central memory and Treg TCRB repertoires appeared more similar in patients than in healthy donors. Among all four CD4+ subsets, Type 1 diabetes patients had TCRB CDR3s that were moderately but significantly shorter.

The single heparinised draw taken from each donor contained around 100 mL of blood on average. This clone has only a few counts. Its antigen is not known. Every isolated RNA sample was fully reverse transcribed, so sequencing captured expressed TCRB transcripts. TCRdb's table, derived via immunoSEQ multiplex PCR, lists solely in-frame clones and lacks some. The sample contains around 500,000 clones, approximately 31% of which appear only once. Trimming stripped 3 bases from V and 5 bases from J, with 13 bases between. Germline V gene lookup returns CDR1 MGHRA and CDR2 YSYEKL. The CDR3 runs to 14 residues.

The rearrangement joins TRBV4-1 to TRBJ2-5, with TRBD2 as a possible D gene (6 bases). Material: naive CD4+ T cells from blood. The clonotype comes from a man aged 18 to 29 in good health. The CDR3 coding sequence is TGCGCCAGCAGCCAGGGTAGCGGAAGGGAGACCCAGTACTTC. The encoded protein is CASSQGSGRETQYF.